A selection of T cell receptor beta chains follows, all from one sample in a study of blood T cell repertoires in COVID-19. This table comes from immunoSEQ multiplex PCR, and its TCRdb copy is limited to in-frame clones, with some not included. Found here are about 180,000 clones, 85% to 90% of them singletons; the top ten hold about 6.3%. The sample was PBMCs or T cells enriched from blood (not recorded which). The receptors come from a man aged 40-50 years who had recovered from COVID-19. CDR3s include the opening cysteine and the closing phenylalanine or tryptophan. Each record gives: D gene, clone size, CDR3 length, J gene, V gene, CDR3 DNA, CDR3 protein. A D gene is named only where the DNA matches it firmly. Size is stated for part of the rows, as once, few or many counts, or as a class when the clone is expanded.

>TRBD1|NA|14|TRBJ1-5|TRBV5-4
TGTGCCAGCAGCCTTGGACAGGGGGATCAGCCCCAGCATTTT
CASSLGQGDQPQHF
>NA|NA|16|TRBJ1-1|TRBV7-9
TGTGCCAGCAGCGACCTAAATGGGGGGGCGAACACTGAAGCTTTCTTT
CASSDLNGGANTEAFF
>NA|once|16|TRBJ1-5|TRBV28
TGTGCCAGCAGTTCGTTCGCGGGGGATGGCAATCAGCCCCAGCATTTT
CASSSFAGDGNQPQHF
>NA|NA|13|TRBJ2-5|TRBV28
TGTGCCAGCACCGCCGGGACAAAAGAGACCCAGTACTTC
CASTAGTKETQYF
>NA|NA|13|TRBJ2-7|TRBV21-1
TGTGCCAGCATCATAGCGGGGCTCGGGGGGCAGTACTTC
CASIIAGLGGQYF
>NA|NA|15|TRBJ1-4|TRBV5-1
TGCGCCAGCAGCTTGGAATTAACGCCGGGTGAAAAACTGTTTTTT
CASSLELTPGEKLFF
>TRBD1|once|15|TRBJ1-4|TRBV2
TGTGCCAGCAGTGAAGCTGGGACAGGGAATGAAAAACTGTTTTTT
CASSEAGTGNEKLFF
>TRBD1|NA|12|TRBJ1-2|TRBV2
TGTGCCAGCACTACAGGGGGGTTCCGCTACACCTTC
CASTTGGFRYTF
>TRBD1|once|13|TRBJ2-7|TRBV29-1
TGCAGCGTAAATCCGGGACAGGGGCCCGAGCAGTACTTC
CSVNPGQGPEQYF
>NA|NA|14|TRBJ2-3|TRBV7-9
TGTGCCAGCTTAACCCCGGCAGGGCCAGATACGCAGTATTTT
CASLTPAGPDTQYF
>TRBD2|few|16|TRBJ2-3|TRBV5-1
TGCGCCAGCAGCTCAAAGCGGGGGGGCGTCACAGATACGCAGTATTTT
CASSSKRGGVTDTQYF
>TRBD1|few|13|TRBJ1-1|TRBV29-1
TGCAGCGCCGACAGGGGAGGAGACACTGAAGCTTTCTTT
CSADRGGDTEAFF
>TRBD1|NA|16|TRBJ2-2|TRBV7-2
TGTGCCAGCAGCCCCCAAGGCAGGGGGCGCGGTGGGGAGCTGTTTTTT
CASSPQGRGRGGELFF
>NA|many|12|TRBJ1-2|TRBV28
TGTGCCAGCAGTCCATTGACTGAAGGCTACACCTTC
CASSPLTEGYTF